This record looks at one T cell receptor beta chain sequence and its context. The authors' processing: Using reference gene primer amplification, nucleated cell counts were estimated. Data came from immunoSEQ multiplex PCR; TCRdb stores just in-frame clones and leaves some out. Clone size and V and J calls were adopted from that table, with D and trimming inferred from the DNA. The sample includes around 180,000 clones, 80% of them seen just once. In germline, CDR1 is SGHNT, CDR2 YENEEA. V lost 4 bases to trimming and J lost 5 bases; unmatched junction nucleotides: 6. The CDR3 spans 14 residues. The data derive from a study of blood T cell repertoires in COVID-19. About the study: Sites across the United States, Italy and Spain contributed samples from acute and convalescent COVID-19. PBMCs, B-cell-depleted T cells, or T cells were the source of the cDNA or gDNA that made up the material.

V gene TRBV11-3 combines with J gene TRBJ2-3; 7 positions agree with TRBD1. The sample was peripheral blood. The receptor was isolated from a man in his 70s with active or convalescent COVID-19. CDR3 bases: TGTGCCAGCAGCTCGGGACAGTCTCGAGATACGCAGTATTTT. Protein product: CASSSGQSRDTQYF.